Each of the 30 T cell receptor beta chains below was sequenced from the same sample in a study of shared clonotypes between healthy human individuals. Generated by immunoSEQ multiplex PCR, the TCRdb table keeps only in-frame clones and is missing some. The sample holds 1,400,000 or so clones, 98% seen once. Sequencing was carried out using naive CD4+ T cells sorted from blood. Subset defined: CD45RA+ positively selected. The receptors originated from a man aged 25 to 45 in good health.

The chain uses TRBV29-1 and TRBJ2-7; no clear D gene. This CDR3 contains 14 residues. Trimming removed 6 bases from V and 0 bases from J, with 15 bases in between. Germline CDR1 SQVTM, CDR2 ANQGSEA. Here the CDR3 reads CSVYTPPSSYEQYF. Here the CDR3 DNA reads TGCAGCGTCTACACTCCACCGAGCTCCTACGAGCAGTACTTC.

V usage is TRBV28 and J usage is TRBJ2-7, with a tentative D call TRBD1 (6 bases). The CDR3 covers 18 residues. V was trimmed by 3 bases and J by 2 bases, leaving 23 bases between them. The V gene's germline CDR1 is MDHEN and CDR2 SYDVKM. The CDR3 sequence is CASSLLGTSKLSTYEQYF. The CDR3 coding sequence is TGTGCCAGCAGTTTGCTTGGGACATCAAAACTCTCCACCTACGAGCAGTACTTC.

The chain combines TRBV5-5 with TRBJ2-3; perhaps TRBD2 as D (5 bases). CDR3 size: 16 residues. V was trimmed by 0 bases and J by 4 bases, leaving 15 bases between them. CDR1 is SGHKS and CDR2 is YYEKEE in the germline V gene (reference sequence). CDR3 nucleotide sequence: TGTGCCAGCAGCTTGGTCCTCCGGGATGGGGCAGATACGCAGTATTTT. Its translation is CASSLVLRDGADTQYF. The whole variable domain, remainder taken from reference TRBV5-5 and TRBJ2-3, is DAGVTQSPTHLIKTRGQQVTLRCSPISGHKSVSWYQQVLGQGPQFIFQYYEKEERGRGNFPDRFSARQFPNYSSELNVNALLLGDSALYLCASSLVLRDGADTQYFGPGTRLTVL.

The chain combines TRBV29-1 with TRBJ2-1; the match to TRBD2 covers 7 bases. There are 15 residues in the CDR3. Looked up from germline, CDR1 is SQVTM and CDR2 is ANQGSEA. V shed 0 bases and J 3 bases; nucleotides not matched to a gene: 5. Here the CDR3 reads CSVEDEASGYNEQFF. The DNA of the CDR3 is TGCAGCGTTGAAGATGAGGCTAGCGGCTACAATGAGCAGTTCTTC.

The rearrangement joins TRBV9 to TRBJ1-4; no firm D call. Trimming took off 4 bases at V and 6 bases at J, with 16 bases between the two ends. Germline V lookup: CDR1 SGDLS, CDR2 YYNGEE. The length of the CDR3 is 15 residues. CDR3 DNA: TGTGCCAGCAGCCCTCCCGGCCACAGCTATGAAAAACTGTTTTTT. As protein: CASSPPGHSYEKLFF.

This clone has just one count. This chain uses TRBV5-1 with TRBJ2-1, with TRBD1 matching 9 bases. The V and J ends lost 0 bases and 5 bases, in that order; junction bases with no gene match: 3. The CDR3 is 15 residues long. Germline values: CDR1 SGHRS, CDR2 YFSETQ. As DNA, the CDR3 is TGCGCCAGCAGCTTGGTGGGACAGGGCCACAATGAGCAGTTCTTC. This gives the protein CASSLVGQGHNEQFF.

The chain uses TRBV7-9 and TRBJ1-2; D is unclear. The V end was cut by 4 bases, the J end by 4 bases, with 10 bases between. The CDR3 length is 13 residues. Germline V gives CDR1 SEHNR, CDR2 FQNEAQ (reference sequence). The CDR3 region is CASSSPGSYGYTF. CDR3 coding DNA: TGTGCCAGCAGCTCGCCGGGGTCCTATGGCTACACCTTC. The complete variable domain, with remaining parts taken from reference TRBV7-9 and TRBJ1-2, reads DTGVSQNPRHKITKRGQNVTFRCDPISEHNRLYWYRQTLGQGPEFLTYFQNEAQLEKSRLLSDRFSAERPKGSFSTLEIQRTEQGDSAMYLCASSSPGSYGYTFGSGTRLTVV.

Turning to this clone: One junction end does not reproduce the germline sequence, and a read error may be involved. V and J are TRBV5-1 and TRBJ1-2; D remains ambiguous. The length of the CDR3 is 15 residues. Per germline, CDR1 SGHRS and CDR2 YFSETQ. The CDR3 DNA is TGCGCCAGCAGTTTGGATACATTAGGACCCTATGGCTACACCTTC. It translates to CASSLDTLGPYGYTF.

The rearrangement links TRBV18 to TRBJ2-2; 8 positions agree with TRBD2. Trimming cost V 3 bases and J 1 base; bases outside gene matches: 4. The length of the CDR3 is 16 residues. CDR1 KGHSH and CDR2 LQKENI come from the germline V gene. The CDR3 sequence is CASSPRTSLNTGELFF. The CDR3 DNA reads TGTGCCAGCTCACCGAGGACTAGCTTGAACACCGGGGAGCTGTTTTTT.

The gene calls are TRBV5-4 and TRBJ2-2, with TRBD1 matching 8 bases. This CDR3 contains 16 residues. V lost 3 bases and J lost 2; bases outside the gene matches: 6. Per the germline V gene, CDR1 is SGHNT and CDR2 is YYREEE (reference sequence). The CDR3 is CASSYRTGTNTGELFF. CDR3 coding DNA: TGTGCCAGCAGCTACCGGACAGGGACCAACACCGGGGAGCTGTTTTTT.

About this clone: This sample includes further DNA sequences coding for the same CDR3. The rearrangement uses TRBV18 and TRBJ1-2; D unresolved. In germline, CDR1 is KGHSH, CDR2 LQKENI. V lost 6 bases and J lost 2, with 10 bases in between. The CDR3 covers 13 residues. The CDR3, as DNA: TGTGCCAGCTCGCCCGACATAAACTATGGCTACACCTTC. Its protein is CASSPDINYGYTF.

The chain has TRBV5-5 and TRBJ1-2; D call uncertain. The CDR3 is 16 amino acids. V was pared by 0 bases and J by 4 bases, with 16 bases between. Germline V gene data show CDR1 as SGHKS and CDR2 as YYEKEE (reference sequence). CDR3 nucleotide sequence: TGTGCCAGCAGCTTGGAAGAGGTTTCAGGCCGCTATGGCTACACCTTC. Translated, it gives CASSLEEVSGRYGYTF.

The V call is TRBV19, the J call TRBJ2-3; TRBD2 might be the D (6 bases). V dropped 9 bases and J dropped 1 base, with 8 bases sitting between them. The CDR3 is made up of 12 amino acids. Germline lookup yields CDR1 LNHDA and CDR2 SQIVND (reference sequence). The CDR3 reads CARERGTDTQYF. CDR3 nucleotide sequence: TGTGCCAGAGAGCGGGGCACAGATACGCAGTATTTT.

The V call is TRBV18, the J call TRBJ2-1; possible D gene TRBD2, 6 bases. This CDR3 has 16 amino acids. CDR1 KGHSH and CDR2 LQKENI come from the germline V gene. V was cut by 4 bases and J by 2 bases, with 15 bases left in between. The DNA for the CDR3 is TGTGCCAGCTCACGCCGGGACTCAACAGCCTACAATGAGCAGTTCTTC. As protein: CASSRRDSTAYNEQFF.

Of note for this clone: At the DNA level, this CDR3 is encoded by other sequences in the same sample as well. The genes are TRBV5-4 and TRBJ2-1; 11 nucleotides line up with TRBD2. Germline values: CDR1 SGHNT, CDR2 YYREEE (reference sequence). V lost 1 base and J lost 3; bases outside the gene matches: 0. The length of the CDR3 is 15 residues. The CDR3 DNA is TGTGCCAGCAGCTTGACTAGCGGGAGCTACAATGAGCAGTTCTTC. It yields the protein CASSLTSGSYNEQFF.

The chain links TRBV4-3 to TRBJ1-1, with D possibly being TRBD1 (5 bases). V shed 2 bases and J shed 5 bases, with 12 bases lying between them. The CDR3 spans 14 residues. CDR1 and CDR2 from the germline V gene are LGHNA and YSLEER. The CDR3 DNA reads as TGCGCCAGCAGCCAACAGGGTGGAGAGACTGAAGCTTTCTTT. It is translated as CASSQQGGETEAFF.

The V gene is TRBV11-3, the J gene TRBJ1-1, with D unclear. CDR3 size: 14 residues. Between the trimmed V and J ends, which lost 1 base and 6 bases, there was a span of 12 bases. Germline CDR1 is SGHNT and CDR2 is YENEEA. Here the CDR3 reads CASSLGGARSEAFF. The DNA for the CDR3 is TGTGCCAGCAGCTTAGGCGGTGCGCGGTCTGAAGCTTTCTTT. The full variable domain, in which reference TRBV11-3 and TRBJ1-1 provide the parts outside the CDR3, is EAGVVQSPRYKIIEKKQPVAFWCNPISGHNTLYWYLQNLGQGPELLIRYENEEAVDDSQLPKDRFSAERLKGVDSTLKIQPAELGDSAVYLCASSLGGARSEAFFGQGTRLTVV.

The V and J genes are TRBV19 and TRBJ1-2; D remains unclear. The germline gives CDR1 LNHDA, CDR2 SQIVND (reference sequence). V lost 5 bases, J lost 8 bases, and 18 bases lay in between. The CDR3 has 14 residues. The CDR3 DNA reads as TGTGCCAGTAGTCCAGGCGGGCCTCCGGGGGGCTACACCTTC. Its translation is CASSPGGPPGGYTF.

The V gene is TRBV10-3, the J gene TRBJ2-7; D uncertain. V lost 3 bases and J 3 bases, leaving 12 bases between the germline ends. Germline CDR1 is ENHRY and CDR2 is SYGVKD. The CDR3 totals 14 residues. In DNA, the CDR3 is TGTGCCATCAGTGATCCTTACAAAAACTACGAGCAGTACTTC. Translating gives CAISDPYKNYEQYF.

The chain joins TRBV28 to TRBJ1-2; D is undetermined. Germline assignment: CDR1 MDHEN and CDR2 SYDVKM. This CDR3 is built from 12 residues. Trimming stripped 9 bases from V and 5 bases from J, with 13 bases between. CDR3 amino acids: CASNQGPYGYTF. Here the CDR3 DNA reads TGTGCCAGTAATCAAGGGCCGTATGGCTACACCTTC.

The chain couples TRBV2 to TRBJ2-1; D gene ambiguous. In germline, CDR1 is SNHLY, CDR2 FYNNEI. Trimming stripped 5 bases from V and 9 bases from J, with 11 bases between. CDR3 length: 12 amino acids. CDR3: CASSTNPGEQFF. The CDR3 bases are TGTGCCAGCAGTACGAACCCAGGTGAGCAGTTCTTC.

The CDR3 region is CASKRTGDYEQYF. In DNA, the CDR3 is TGTGCCAGCAAAAGGACAGGGGACTACGAGCAGTACTTC. This chain joins TRBV6-6 and TRBJ2-7; 9 nucleotides line up with TRBD1. This CDR3 has 13 amino acids. The trim removed 7 bases at V and 3 bases at J, leaving 4 bases unmatched. Germline V gene lookup returns CDR1 MNHNY and CDR2 SVGAGI (reference sequence).

This chain joins TRBV9 and TRBJ2-3; TRBD2 aligns across 12 bases. J was trimmed by 2 bases and V by 4 bases; bases with no gene match: 5. The CDR3 totals 16 residues. Germline values: CDR1 SGDLS, CDR2 YYNGEE. CDR3 sequence reads: CASSSSSGRVTDTQYF. The CDR3 DNA follows: TGTGCCAGCAGCAGCTCTAGCGGGAGGGTCACAGATACGCAGTATTTT.

The chain is built from TRBV9 and TRBJ2-1; TRBD1 aligns across 7 bases. Losses at the gene ends were 3 bases for V and 1 base for J; bases not matched to a gene: 4. Germline CDR1 is SGDLS and CDR2 is YYNGEE. The CDR3 sequence is 15 residues long. The CDR3 DNA is TGTGCCAGCAGCGGGGGACAGAATTCCTACAATGAGCAGTTCTTC. It translates to CASSGGQNSYNEQFF.

The chain uses TRBV11-2 and TRBJ1-3; D is unresolved. The CDR3 covers 16 residues. Trimming stripped 5 bases from V and 2 bases from J, with 16 bases between. Germline CDR1 SGHAT, CDR2 FQNNGV. The CDR3 DNA reads TGTGCCAGCAGCACCGCAGGCAAGAGGACTGGAAACACCATATATTTT. Amino acid sequence: CASSTAGKRTGNTIYF.

About this clone itself: Compared with germline, one end of the junction differs, possibly owing to a read error. V is TRBV27 and J is TRBJ2-5; TRBD2 is a possible D gene (6 bases). The CDR3 has 12 residues. Germline V gene sequence: CDR1 MNHEY, CDR2 SMNVEV (reference sequence). CDR3 in amino acids: CASSEYGGPIHF. The CDR3 nucleotides read TGTGCCAGCAGTGAATACGGGGGACCCATACACTTC.

This chain connects TRBV25-1 to TRBJ2-3; 7 bases are a match to TRBD2. This CDR3 has 16 residues. The V segment lost 1 base and the J segment 2 bases; nucleotides outside the gene matches: 6. CDR1 MGHDK and CDR2 SYGVNS come from the germline V gene. This chain's CDR3 is CASSELGRGVTDTQYF. As DNA, the CDR3 is TGTGCCAGCAGTGAATTGGGTCGGGGGGTCACAGATACGCAGTATTTT.

This chain joins TRBV6-5 and TRBJ1-1, with 8 bases aligning to TRBD1. Germline loops: CDR1 MNHEY, CDR2 SVGAGI. This CDR3 spans 12 amino acids. V lost 5 bases to trimming and J lost 12 bases; unmatched junction nucleotides: 8. The DNA for the CDR3 is TGTGCCAGCAGTCGCAGACAGGGGATGCCTTTCTTT. It codes for CASSRRQGMPFF.

J is TRBJ1-3 and V is TRBV4-1; D uncertain. The length of the CDR3 is 15 residues. CDR1 MGHRA and CDR2 YSYEKL come from the germline V gene. Trimming stripped 1 base from V and 0 bases from J, with 7 bases between. The CDR3 DNA reads as TGCGCCAGCAGCCAAGTAGAACTCTCTGGAAACACCATATATTTT. It is translated as CASSQVELSGNTIYF.

V usage is TRBV9 and J usage is TRBJ2-7; 9 bases are shared with TRBD1. Germline CDR1 and CDR2: SGDLS and YYNGEE. The CDR3 sequence is 16 residues long. With 1 base clipped from V and 4 bases from J, the junction kept 9 bases outside the gene matches. The CDR3 DNA reads as TGTGCCAGCAGCGTACTCCCGGGACAGGGTGAATACGAGCAGTACTTC. It specifies CASSVLPGQGEYEQYF.